This T cell receptor beta chain stems from a study of cytomegalovirus exposure and HLA in healthy donors. With regard to this clone: Antigen: not known.

Looked up from germline, CDR1 is SGDLS and CDR2 is YYNGEE. With 4 bases clipped from V and 0 bases from J, the junction kept 2 bases outside the gene matches. This CDR3 is 16 amino acids long. Study conclusions and caveats: There were 160 or so TCR beta chains listed as cytomegalovirus-associated. A few chains tied to CMV proved CMV antigen-specific in vitro. TCR clusters originating in the first cohort tended to co-occur in the 100 to 150 validation repertoires, according to a later analysis.

Sequenced by immunoSEQ multiplex PCR; TCRdb stores in-frame clones only, minus some. The sample contains 150,000 to 200,000 clones, more than 75% of which appear only once. The source material was PBMCs. The chain employs TRBV9 and TRBJ2-3; 13 bases line up with TRBD2. The source of this sequence is a woman in her thirties in good health and CMV-seronegative. CDR3 amino acids: CASSPGLAGSTDTQYF. CDR3 nucleotide sequence: TGTGCCAGCAGCCCGGGACTAGCGGGGAGCACAGATACGCAGTATTTT.